This T cell receptor (beta chain) is drawn from a study of T cells in Graves' hyperthyroidism and ophthalmopathy. Regions amplified from RNA transcripts were the TCR beta CDR3 regions. Using the HTBI primer set, a first-round RT-PCR was run on the TCR CDR3. TCRdb redid the calling of the multiplex PCR reads with MiXCR, one entry per CDR3 protein. The data hold a few hundred thousand distinct CDR3 sequences, with about 43% observed a single time. The germline CDR1 and CDR2 sequences are MNHNY and SVGAGI (reference sequence). V was cut by 2 bases and J by 4 bases, with 9 bases left in between. CDR3 length equals 14 residues.

This receptor was taken from a woman aged 18 to 35 with Graves' hyperthyroidism. The chain combines TRBV6-6 with TRBJ1-5, with a weak D call TRBD1 (6 bases). Sample: peripheral blood or thyroid tissue (not recorded which). CDR3 coding DNA: TGTGCCAGCAGTTACCGGGACACTAATCAGCCCCAGCATTTT. Amino acids: CASSYRDTNQPQHF.